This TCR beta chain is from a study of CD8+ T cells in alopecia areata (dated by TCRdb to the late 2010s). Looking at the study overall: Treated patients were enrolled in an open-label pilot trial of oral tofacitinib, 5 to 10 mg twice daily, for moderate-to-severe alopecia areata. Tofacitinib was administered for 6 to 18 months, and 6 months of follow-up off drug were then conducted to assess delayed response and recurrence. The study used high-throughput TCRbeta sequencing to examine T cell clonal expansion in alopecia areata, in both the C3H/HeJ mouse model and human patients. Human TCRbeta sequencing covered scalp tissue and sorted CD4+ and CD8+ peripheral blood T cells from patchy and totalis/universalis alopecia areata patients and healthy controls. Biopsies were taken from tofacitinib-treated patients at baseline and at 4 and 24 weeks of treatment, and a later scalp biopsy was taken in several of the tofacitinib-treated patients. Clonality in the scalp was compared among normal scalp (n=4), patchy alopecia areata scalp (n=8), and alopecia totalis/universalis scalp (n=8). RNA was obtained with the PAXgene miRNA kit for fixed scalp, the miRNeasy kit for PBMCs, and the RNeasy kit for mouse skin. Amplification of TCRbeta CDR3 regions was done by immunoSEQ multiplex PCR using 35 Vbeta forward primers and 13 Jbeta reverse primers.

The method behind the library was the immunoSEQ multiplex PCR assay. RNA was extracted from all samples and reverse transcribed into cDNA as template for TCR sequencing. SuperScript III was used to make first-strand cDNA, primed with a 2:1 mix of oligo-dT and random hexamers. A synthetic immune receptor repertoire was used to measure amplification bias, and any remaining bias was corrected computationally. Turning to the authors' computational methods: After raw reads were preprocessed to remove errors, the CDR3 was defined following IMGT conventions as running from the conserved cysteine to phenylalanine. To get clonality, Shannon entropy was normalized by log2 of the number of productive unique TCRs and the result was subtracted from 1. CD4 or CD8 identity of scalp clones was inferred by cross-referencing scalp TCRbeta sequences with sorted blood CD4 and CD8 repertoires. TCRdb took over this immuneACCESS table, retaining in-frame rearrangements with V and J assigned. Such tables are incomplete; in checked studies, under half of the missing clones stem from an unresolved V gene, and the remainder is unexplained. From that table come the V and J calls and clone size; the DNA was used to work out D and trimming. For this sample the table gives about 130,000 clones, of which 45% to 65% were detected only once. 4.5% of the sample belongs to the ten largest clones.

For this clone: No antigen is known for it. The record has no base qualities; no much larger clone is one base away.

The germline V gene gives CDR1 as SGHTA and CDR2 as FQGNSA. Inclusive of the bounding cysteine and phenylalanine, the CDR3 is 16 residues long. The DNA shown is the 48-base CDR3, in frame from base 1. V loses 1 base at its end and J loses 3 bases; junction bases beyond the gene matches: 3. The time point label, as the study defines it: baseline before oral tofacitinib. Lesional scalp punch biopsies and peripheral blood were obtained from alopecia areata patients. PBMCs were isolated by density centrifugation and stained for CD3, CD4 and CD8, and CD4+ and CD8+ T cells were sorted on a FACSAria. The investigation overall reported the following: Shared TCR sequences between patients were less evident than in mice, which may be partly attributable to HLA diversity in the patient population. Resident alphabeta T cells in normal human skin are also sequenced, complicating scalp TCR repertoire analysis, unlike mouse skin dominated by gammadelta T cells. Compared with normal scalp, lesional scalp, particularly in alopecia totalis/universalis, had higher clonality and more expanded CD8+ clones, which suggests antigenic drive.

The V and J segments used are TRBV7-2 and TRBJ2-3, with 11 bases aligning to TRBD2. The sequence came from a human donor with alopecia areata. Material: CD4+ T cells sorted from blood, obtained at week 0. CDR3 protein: CASSLGLAGFTDTQYF. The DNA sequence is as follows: TGTGCCAGCAGCTTAGGACTAGCGGGATTTACAGATACGCAGTATTTT.